The 2 T cell receptor beta chains presented below share a single source sample, sequenced in a study of T-cell reconstitution after alpha-beta-depleted transplantation in children. It was with unique molecular identifiers that the TCRbeta library was prepared. One entry per CDR3 protein results from TCRdb running MiXCR on the PCR reads. Of about 290,000 distinct CDR3 sequences listed, 10% are singletons. Sample: PBMCs, taken before TCRalphabeta/CD19-depleted stem cell transplant. The receptors shown here come from a boy less than two years old with acute myeloid leukemia, due to receive a stem cell transplant.

V gene TRBV20-1 combines with J gene TRBJ2-7; D not resolved. Germline V gene lookup returns CDR1 DFQATT and CDR2 SNEGSKA (reference sequence). The CDR3 is 14 residues long. The V end was cut by 0 bases, the J end by 5 bases, with 14 bases between. Here the CDR3 reads CSARDPSKGHEQYF. DNA of the CDR3: TGCAGTGCTAGAGATCCCTCCAAAGGCCACGAGCAGTACTTC.

This clonotype was found many times. In nucleotides, the CDR3 is TGTGCCAGCAGCTTATACCTAGCGGGAGGGAGCTCCTACAATGAGCAGTTCTTC. This sequence encodes CASSLYLAGGSSYNEQFF. The chain uses TRBV11-2 and TRBJ2-1, with 12 bases fitting TRBD2. This CDR3 spans 18 amino acids. The trim removed 2 bases at V and 0 bases at J, leaving 5 bases unmatched. Per the germline V gene, CDR1 is SGHAT and CDR2 is FQNNGV.